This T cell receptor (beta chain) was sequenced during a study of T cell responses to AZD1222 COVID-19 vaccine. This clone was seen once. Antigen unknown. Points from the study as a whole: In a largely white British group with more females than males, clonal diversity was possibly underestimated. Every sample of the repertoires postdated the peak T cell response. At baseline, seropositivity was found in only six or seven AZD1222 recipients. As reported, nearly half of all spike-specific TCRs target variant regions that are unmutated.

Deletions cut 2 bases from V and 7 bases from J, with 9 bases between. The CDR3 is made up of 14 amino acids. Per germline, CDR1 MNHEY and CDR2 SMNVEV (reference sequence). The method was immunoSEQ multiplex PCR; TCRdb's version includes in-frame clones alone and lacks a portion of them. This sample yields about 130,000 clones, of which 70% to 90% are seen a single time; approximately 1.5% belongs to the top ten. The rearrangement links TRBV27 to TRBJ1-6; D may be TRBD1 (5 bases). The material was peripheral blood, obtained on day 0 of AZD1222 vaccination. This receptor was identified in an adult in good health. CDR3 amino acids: CASSLRRQNSPLHF. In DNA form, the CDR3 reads TGTGCCAGCAGTTTACGCCGACAGAATTCACCCCTCCACTTT.